These 3 T cell receptor beta chains were all obtained from the same sample, sequenced in a study of radiotherapy plus CTLA-4 blockade in lung cancer. Profiling relied on immunoSEQ multiplex PCR, and the TCRdb table lists in-frame clones only, not all of them. This table holds tens of thousands of clones, roughly 76% found once. This specimen was peripheral blood, taken from a patient treated with radiotherapy plus ipilimumab. The source is a human donor with non-small cell lung cancer who had a complete response to radiotherapy plus ipilimumab.

This chain joins TRBV18 and TRBJ2-7, with D possibly TRBD2 on 5 matching bases. Germline V gives CDR1 KGHSH, CDR2 LQKENI. This CDR3 is 15 amino acids long. Trimming removed 3 bases at V and 2 bases at J, with 14 bases between. The CDR3 DNA reads as TGTGCCAGCTCACCTAGCGCCGACAAGACCTACGAGCAGTACTTC. This translates into CASSPSADKTYEQYF.

The chain couples TRBV18 to TRBJ2-7; TRBD2 agrees at 11 bases. CDR3 size: 20 residues. J was trimmed by 0 bases and V by 8 bases; bases with no gene match: 21. Germline loops: CDR1 KGHSH, CDR2 LQKENI. The CDR3 DNA sequence: TGTGCCAGCGCGACTCTAGCGCAGGCTAGCGGGGGGCAGAACTCCTACGAGCAGTACTTC. This encodes CASATLAQASGGQNSYEQYF. Drawing the rest from reference TRBV18 and TRBJ2-7, the complete variable domain is NAGVMQNPRHLVRRRGQEARLRCSPMKGHSHVYWYRQLPEEGLKFMVYLQKENIIDESGMPKERFSAEFPKEGPSILRIQQVVRGDSAAYFCASATLAQASGGQNSYEQYFGPGTRLTVT.

The rearrangement joins TRBV27 to TRBJ2-2; D might be TRBD2 (6 bases). This CDR3 spans 14 amino acids. V shed 6 bases and J shed 1 base, with 9 bases lying between them. Looked up from germline, CDR1 is MNHEY and CDR2 is SMNVEV (reference sequence). CDR3: CASRPGLNTGELFF. The DNA of the CDR3 is TGTGCCAGCAGACCGGGACTGAACACCGGGGAGCTGTTTTTT.